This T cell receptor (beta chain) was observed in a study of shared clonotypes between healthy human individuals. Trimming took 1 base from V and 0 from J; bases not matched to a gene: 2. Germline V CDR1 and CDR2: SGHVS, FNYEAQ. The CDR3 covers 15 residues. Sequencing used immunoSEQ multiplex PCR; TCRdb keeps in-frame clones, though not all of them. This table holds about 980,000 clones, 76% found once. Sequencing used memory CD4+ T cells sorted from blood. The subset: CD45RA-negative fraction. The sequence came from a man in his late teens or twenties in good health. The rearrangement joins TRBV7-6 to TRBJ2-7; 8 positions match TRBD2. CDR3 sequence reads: CASSLGAGGSYEQYF. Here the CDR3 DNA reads TGTGCCAGCAGCTTAGGGGCGGGGGGCTCCTACGAGCAGTACTTC.